This T cell receptor beta chain was captured by sequencing in a study of vaccination and CD4 T cells after COVID-19. Treatment defined: approximately nine-day PBMC culture with coronavirus spike peptide pools or control peptides (ViraFEST assay). With the Oncomine TCR Beta short-read assay, DNA from cultured CD4+ T cells was sequenced. TCRdb recomputed calls from the PCR reads with MiXCR, one row per CDR3 protein. The table has 20,000 to 25,000 distinct CDR3 sequences, 45% to 60% seen once; the top ten hold nearly 6%. The ends lost 2 bases at V and 2 bases at J; junction bases unmatched: 5. The CDR3 is made up of 17 amino acids. In germline, CDR1 is MNHEY, CDR2 SMNVEV (reference sequence). In the case of this clonotype: The antigen is not known.

V and J are TRBV27 and TRBJ2-7, with 14 bases aligning to TRBD2. The sequenced sample consisted of CD4+ T cells from blood, cultured in vitro. This receptor was obtained from a human donor who had recovered from COVID-19. The CDR3 spells CASSLIGTSGSPYEQYF. As DNA, the CDR3 is TGTGCCAGCAGTTTAATCGGGACTAGCGGGAGCCCCTACGAGCAGTACTTC.